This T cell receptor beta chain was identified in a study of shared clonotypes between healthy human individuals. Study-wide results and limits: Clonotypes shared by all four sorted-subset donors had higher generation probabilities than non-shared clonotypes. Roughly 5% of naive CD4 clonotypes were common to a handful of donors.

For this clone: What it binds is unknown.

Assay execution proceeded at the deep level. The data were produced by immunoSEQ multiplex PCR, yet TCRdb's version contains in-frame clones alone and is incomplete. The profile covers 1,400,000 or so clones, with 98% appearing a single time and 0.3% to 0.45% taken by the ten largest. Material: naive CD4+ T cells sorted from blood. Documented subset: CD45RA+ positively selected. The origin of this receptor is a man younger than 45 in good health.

The CDR3 coding sequence is TGTGCCAGCAGCTTTTGGGGGTACACAGATACGCAGTATTTT. This encodes CASSFWGYTDTQYF. The genes are TRBV5-4 and TRBJ2-3; D is tentatively TRBD1 or TRBD2 (5 bases each). The CDR3 spans 14 residues. CDR1 SGHNT and CDR2 YYREEE come from the germline V gene (reference sequence). Between the trimmed V and J ends, which lost 2 bases and 2 bases, there was a span of 9 bases.